Sequencing of this TCR beta chain was carried out in a study of monozygotic twins with inflammatory bowel disease. TCRdb re-analyzed the 5' RACE reads; it lists each CDR3 protein once, without DNA. The specimen's table records about 300,000 distinct CDR3 sequences. Per the germline V gene, CDR1 is DFQATT and CDR2 is SNEGSKA (reference sequence). The CDR3 extends over 14 amino acids. This chain links TRBV20-1 with TRBJ1-3; the TCRdb D gene call, TRBD1, has no DNA to confirm it. The sequence derives from a human donor with ulcerative colitis or Crohn's disease, or a healthy co-twin of an affected twin (not recorded which). Material for sequencing was blood. CDR3 sequence reads: CSARGRSSGNTIYF.